The 24 T cell receptor beta chains below all came from one sample that was sequenced in a study of T cell responses to AZD1222 COVID-19 vaccine. Profiling relied on immunoSEQ multiplex PCR, and the TCRdb table lists in-frame clones only, not all of them. The sample consists of approximately 180,000 clones, approximately 90% of them appearing once. The starting material was peripheral blood, obtained 28 days after the second AZD1222 dose. The origin of the receptors is an adult who received the AZD1222 COVID-19 vaccine.

V gene TRBV19 combines with J gene TRBJ2-3, with D possibly TRBD1 on 6 matching bases. The CDR3 loop spans 16 amino acids. The germline V and J ends were trimmed by 7 bases and 3 bases, with 20 bases remaining between them. Germline V lookup: CDR1 LNHDA, CDR2 SQIVND (reference sequence). The chain's CDR3 is CASIPSYRESTDTQYF. CDR3 DNA: TGTGCCAGTATCCCCTCTTACAGGGAGAGTACAGATACGCAGTATTTT.

V is TRBV7-8 and J is TRBJ2-1, with D perhaps TRBD1 or TRBD2 (5 bases each). With 6 bases removed from V and 7 bases from J, the gap between germline ends came to 25 bases. Germline V CDR1 and CDR2: SGHVS, FQNEAQ. The CDR3 loop spans 17 amino acids. CDR3 loop: CASRLKGLLAGGNEQFF. The CDR3 DNA follows: TGTGCCAGCAGACTAAAGGGGCTCCTGGCGGGCGGGAATGAGCAGTTCTTC.

The chain joins TRBV10-1 to TRBJ1-6; D call uncertain. CDR1 and CDR2 from the germline V gene are WNHNN and SYGVQD (reference sequence). Trimming took 10 bases from V and 4 from J, leaving 14 bases between them. There are 14 residues in the CDR3. For the CDR3, the DNA is TGCGCCACCGGGCCCCTGCCTTATAATTCACCCCTCCACTTT. This codes for CATGPLPYNSPLHF.

The chain recombines TRBV3-1 (or the pseudogene TRBV3-2) with TRBJ1-2, with D perhaps TRBD1 (6 bases). V was clipped by 2 bases and J by 6 bases, with 13 bases between them. This CDR3 comprises 14 residues. Germline V gives CDR1 LGHDT, CDR2 YNNKEL (reference sequence). Written as DNA, the CDR3 is TGTGCCAGCAGCCAAATACAGGGAAGGGATGGCTACACCTTC. As protein: CASSQIQGRDGYTF.

J is TRBJ2-2 and V is TRBV9, with TRBD2 identical over 9 bases. The germline gives CDR1 SGDLS, CDR2 YYNGEE. Trimming removed 0 bases from V and 4 bases from J; junction bases left unmatched: 1. The CDR3 has 15 amino acids. CDR3 protein: CASSVASGTTGELFF. CDR3 nucleotides: TGTGCCAGCAGCGTAGCTAGCGGGACCACCGGGGAGCTGTTTTTT.

This clone was counted a few times. The J gene is TRBJ1-1, the V gene TRBV18, with 8 bases lining up with TRBD1. In germline, CDR1 is KGHSH, CDR2 LQKENI. This CDR3 has 14 amino acids. V gave up 5 bases and J gave up 4 bases; unmatched junction bases: 6. DNA for the CDR3: TGTGCCAGCTCATCCAGACAGGGGACCACTGAAGCTTTCTTT. Encoded protein: CASSSRQGTTEAFF.

This chain uses TRBV5-6 with TRBJ1-1, with 7 bases aligning to TRBD1. The CDR3 is 15 residues long. CDR1 SGHDT and CDR2 YYEEEE come from the germline V gene. J lost 1 base, V lost 3 bases, and 6 bases had no gene match. The CDR3 DNA follows: TGTGCCAGCAGCTGGGGACAGAGTTGGAACACTGAAGCTTTCTTT. It specifies CASSWGQSWNTEAFF.

The V call is TRBV7-3, the J call TRBJ2-2; TRBD1 is a possible D gene (5 bases). The V end was cut by 6 bases, the J end by 1 base, with 15 bases between. CDR1 is SGHTA, CDR2 FQGTGA, per germline. The CDR3 has 16 amino acids. The CDR3 protein is CASRFQRGGNTGELFF. CDR3 nucleotide sequence: TGTGCCAGCAGATTTCAAAGGGGCGGGAACACCGGGGAGCTGTTTTTT.

The chain joins TRBV24-1 to TRBJ2-6; 9 bases agree with TRBD1. The length of the CDR3 is 14 residues. CDR1 is KGHDR and CDR2 is SFDVKD in the germline V gene. J lost 2 bases, V lost 10 bases, and 2 bases had no gene match. CDR3 DNA sequence: TGTGCCACTGGGACAGGGACTGGGGCCAACGTCCTGACTTTC. Its protein is CATGTGTGANVLTF.

The rearrangement links TRBV9 to TRBJ2-3; 9 bases match TRBD2. The ends lost 0 bases at V and 3 bases at J; junction bases unmatched: 5. CDR3 size: 16 residues. From germline, CDR1 is SGDLS and CDR2 YYNGEE. The CDR3 region is CASSVAAGGTTDTQYF. CDR3 nucleotides: TGTGCCAGCAGCGTAGCAGCGGGAGGAACGACAGATACGCAGTATTTT. The whole variable domain, filled in from reference TRBV9 and TRBJ2-3, reads DSGVTQTPKHLITATGQRVTLRCSPRSGDLSVYWYQQSLDQGLQFLIQYYNGEERAKGNILERFSAQQFPDLHSELNLSSLELGDSALYFCASSVAAGGTTDTQYFGPGTRLTVL.

The chain combines TRBV20-1 with TRBJ2-1, with 12 positions matching TRBD2. V lost 4 bases to trimming and J lost 6 bases; unmatched junction nucleotides: 7. From germline, CDR1 is DFQATT and CDR2 SNEGSKA (reference sequence). The CDR3 is made up of 15 amino acids. CDR3 DNA sequence: TGCAGTGCTAATGACGAGGGACTAGCGGGCAATGAGCAGTTCTTC. This translates into CSANDEGLAGNEQFF.

The gene calls are TRBV27 and TRBJ2-2; no reliable D call. CDR3 size: 14 residues. Germline V gene data show CDR1 as MNHEY and CDR2 as SMNVEV (reference sequence). The V end was cut by 4 bases, the J end by 5 bases, with 11 bases between. DNA of the CDR3: TGTGCCAGCAGTTCGCCTCTAAGGACCGGGGAGCTGTTTTTT. Its protein is CASSSPLRTGELFF.

The chain links TRBV15 to TRBJ1-2; D remains unclear. Germline loops: CDR1 LNHNV, CDR2 YYDKDF (reference sequence). V was trimmed by 4 bases and J by 1 base, leaving 10 bases between them. The length of the CDR3 is 14 residues. In DNA form, the CDR3 reads TGTGCCACCAGCACGGAGGGCCTTAACTATGGCTACACCTTC. Its protein is CATSTEGLNYGYTF.

The chain links TRBV5-1 to TRBJ2-7; the match to TRBD1 covers 7 bases. This CDR3 comprises 13 residues. V shed 6 bases and J 3 bases; nucleotides not matched to a gene: 6. Germline values: CDR1 SGHRS, CDR2 YFSETQ. CDR3 region: CASTFDRDYEQYF. In DNA, the CDR3 is TGCGCCAGCACATTCGACAGGGACTACGAGCAGTACTTC.

The CDR3 coding sequence is TGTGCCAGCTCAAGTATGACTGTAAACACTGAAGCTTTCTTT. It is translated as CASSSMTVNTEAFF. The chain recombines TRBV18 with TRBJ1-1; no clear D gene. The ends were cut back, 5 bases at V and 2 bases at J, with 12 bases in the middle. Germline assignment: CDR1 KGHSH and CDR2 LQKENI. The CDR3 is 14 residues long.

The chain couples TRBV3-1 (or the pseudogene TRBV3-2) to TRBJ2-7; D uncertain. Germline V gene data show CDR1 as LGHDT and CDR2 as YNNKEL (reference sequence). With 4 bases removed from V and 1 base from J, the gap between germline ends came to 8 bases. CDR3 length: 13 residues. CDR3 nucleotide sequence: TGTGCCAGCAGCCCCGTGAGGTCCTACGAGCAGTACTTC. It specifies CASSPVRSYEQYF.

This chain connects TRBV28 to TRBJ2-3, with D maybe TRBD1 (6 bases). Trimming removed 6 bases from V and 5 bases from J, with 15 bases in between. Germline V gene lookup returns CDR1 MDHEN and CDR2 SYDVKM. The CDR3 consists of 14 residues. The CDR3 reads CASSRTQGVDTQYF. Written as DNA, the CDR3 is TGTGCCAGCAGCCGAACACAGGGCGTAGATACGCAGTATTTT.

The chain employs TRBV19 and TRBJ2-3; D not certain. The germline gives CDR1 LNHDA, CDR2 SQIVND (reference sequence). The CDR3 runs to 14 residues. The V end was cut by 1 base, the J end by 4 bases, with 9 bases between. The CDR3 DNA follows: TGTGCCAGTAGTATAGGGCAGTTACCAGATACGCAGTATTTT. It is translated as CASSIGQLPDTQYF.

The chain links TRBV29-1 to TRBJ1-3; D call uncertain. The germline V gene encodes CDR1 SQVTM and CDR2 ANQGSEA. This CDR3 region has 14 residues. Trimming removed 3 bases from V and 0 bases from J, with 9 bases in between. This CDR3 is CSVEGSLSGNTIYF. CDR3 bases: TGCAGCGTTGAGGGTTCGCTCTCTGGAAACACCATATATTTT.

The J gene is TRBJ2-2, the V gene TRBV5-1, with 7 bases lining up with TRBD1. The CDR3 extends over 15 amino acids. J was trimmed by 3 bases and V by 3 bases; bases with no gene match: 5. Per germline, CDR1 SGHRS and CDR2 YFSETQ. CDR3 coding DNA: TGCGCCAGCAGCTCGAGGGGGCAGGACACCGGGGAGCTGTTTTTT. Translating gives CASSSRGQDTGELFF.

The chain couples TRBV7-9 to TRBJ2-7, with D perhaps matching TRBD1 (5 bases). Trimming cost V 1 base and J 7 bases, with 17 bases left between them. The CDR3 covers 15 residues. Germline V CDR1 and CDR2: SEHNR, FQNEAQ (reference sequence). This CDR3 is CASSLERGHAGEQYF. For the CDR3, the DNA is TGTGCCAGCAGCTTAGAAAGGGGCCACGCCGGGGAGCAGTACTTC. The complete variable domain, with remaining parts taken from reference TRBV7-9 and TRBJ2-7, reads DTGVSQNPRHKITKRGQNVTFRCDPISEHNRLYWYRQTLGQGPEFLTYFQNEAQLEKSRLLSDRFSAERPKGSFSTLEIQRTEQGDSAMYLCASSLERGHAGEQYFGPGTRLTVT.

This clone occurred a few times. The V call is TRBV29-1, the J call TRBJ2-7; 10 bases match TRBD2. After removal of 5 bases from V and 6 bases from J, the junction contained 7 bases not matched to a gene. The germline V gene has CDR1 SQVTM and CDR2 ANQGSEA. This CDR3 has 13 amino acids. The CDR3 DNA reads TGCAGCGTTCCAATAGCGGGAGGTACCGAGCAGTACTTC. This translates into CSVPIAGGTEQYF.

This chain joins TRBV7-9 and TRBJ2-5; a weak D match, TRBD1 (6 bases). The germline V gene has CDR1 SEHNR and CDR2 FQNEAQ (reference sequence). The CDR3 length is 14 residues. With 8 bases removed from V and 0 bases from J, the gap between germline ends came to 13 bases. This chain's CDR3 is CASSDGQYQETQYF. The CDR3, as DNA: TGTGCCAGCTCGGACGGACAGTACCAAGAGACCCAGTACTTC.

The genes are TRBV9 and TRBJ1-2; a possible D gene is TRBD1 (6 bases). The CDR3 is made up of 16 amino acids. In germline, CDR1 is SGDLS, CDR2 YYNGEE. V was cut by 4 bases and J by 0 bases, with 16 bases left in between. This chain's CDR3 is CASSPPLGQANYGYTF. Written as DNA, the CDR3 is TGTGCCAGCAGCCCACCCTTGGGACAAGCTAACTATGGCTACACCTTC.